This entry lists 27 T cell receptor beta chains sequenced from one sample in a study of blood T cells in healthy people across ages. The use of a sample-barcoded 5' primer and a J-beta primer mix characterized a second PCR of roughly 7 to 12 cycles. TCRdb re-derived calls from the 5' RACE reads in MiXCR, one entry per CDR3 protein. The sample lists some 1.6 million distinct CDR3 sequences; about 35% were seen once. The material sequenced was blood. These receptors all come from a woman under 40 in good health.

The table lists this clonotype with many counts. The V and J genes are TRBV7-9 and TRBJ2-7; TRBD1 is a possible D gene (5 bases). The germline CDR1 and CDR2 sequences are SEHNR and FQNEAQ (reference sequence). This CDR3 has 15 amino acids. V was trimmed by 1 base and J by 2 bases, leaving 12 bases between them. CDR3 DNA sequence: TGTGCCAGCAGCTTAGGTACAGACAGAGCCTACGAGCAGTACTTC. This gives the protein CASSLGTDRAYEQYF.

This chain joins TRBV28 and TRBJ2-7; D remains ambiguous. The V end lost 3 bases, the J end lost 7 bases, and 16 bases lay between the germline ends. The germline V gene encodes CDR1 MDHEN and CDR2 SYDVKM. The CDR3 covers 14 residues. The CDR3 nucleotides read TGTGCCAGCAGTTTGCCACAGCTTGATTGGGAGCAGTACTTC. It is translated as CASSLPQLDWEQYF.

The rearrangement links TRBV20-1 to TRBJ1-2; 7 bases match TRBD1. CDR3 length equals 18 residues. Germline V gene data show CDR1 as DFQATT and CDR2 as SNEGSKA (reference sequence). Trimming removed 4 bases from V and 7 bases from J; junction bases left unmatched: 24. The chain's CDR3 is CSAIPGTEEMRGSSGYTF. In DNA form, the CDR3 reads TGCAGTGCTATTCCGGGGACAGAGGAGATGAGGGGATCCAGTGGCTACACCTTC.

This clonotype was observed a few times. The chain's CDR3 is CASSLDHGPNTEAFF. The CDR3 DNA reads TGTGCCAGCAGCTTGGATCACGGACCGAACACTGAAGCTTTCTTT. The chain recombines TRBV5-5 with TRBJ1-1, with D unclear. V was pared by 0 bases and J by 1 base, with 10 bases between. From germline, CDR1 is SGHKS and CDR2 YYEKEE (reference sequence). The CDR3 has 15 amino acids.

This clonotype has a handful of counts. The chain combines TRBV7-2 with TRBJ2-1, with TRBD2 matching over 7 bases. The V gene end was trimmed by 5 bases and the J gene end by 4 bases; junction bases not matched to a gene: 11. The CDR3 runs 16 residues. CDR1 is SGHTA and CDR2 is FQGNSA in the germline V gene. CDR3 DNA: TGTGCCAGCAGCCTGCCCCACTGGCGGGGGTACAATGAGCAGTTCTTC. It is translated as CASSLPHWRGYNEQFF.

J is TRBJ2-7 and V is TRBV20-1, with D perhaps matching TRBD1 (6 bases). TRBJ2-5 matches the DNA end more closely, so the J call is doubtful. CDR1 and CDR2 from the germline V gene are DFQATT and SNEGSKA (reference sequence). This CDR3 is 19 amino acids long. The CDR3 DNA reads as TGCAGTGCCATGCCACGAGGGGGTGGGGTGATCCACCAGCAAGAGACCCAGTACTTC. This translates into CSAMPRGGGVIHQQETQYF.

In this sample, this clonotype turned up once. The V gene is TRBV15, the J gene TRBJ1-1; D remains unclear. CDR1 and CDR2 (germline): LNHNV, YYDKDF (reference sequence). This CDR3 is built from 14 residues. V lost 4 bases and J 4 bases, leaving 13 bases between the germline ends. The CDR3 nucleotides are TGTGCCACCAGCAATTCGGCATCTTCCACTGAAGCTTTCTTT. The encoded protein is CATSNSASSTEAFF.

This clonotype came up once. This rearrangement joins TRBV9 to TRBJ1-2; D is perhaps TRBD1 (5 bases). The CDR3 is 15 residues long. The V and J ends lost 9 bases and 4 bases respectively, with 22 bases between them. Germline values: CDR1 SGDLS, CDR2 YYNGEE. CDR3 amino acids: CAIFKGQGGGYGYTF. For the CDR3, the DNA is TGTGCCATTTTTAAGGGGCAGGGTGGCGGCTATGGCTACACCTTC.

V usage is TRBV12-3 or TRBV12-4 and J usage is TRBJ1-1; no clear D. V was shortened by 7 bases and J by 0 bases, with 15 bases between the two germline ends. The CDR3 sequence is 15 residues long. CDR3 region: CASKVRRAMNTEAFF. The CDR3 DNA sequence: TGTGCCAGCAAAGTTAGGAGGGCAATGAACACTGAAGCTTTCTTT.

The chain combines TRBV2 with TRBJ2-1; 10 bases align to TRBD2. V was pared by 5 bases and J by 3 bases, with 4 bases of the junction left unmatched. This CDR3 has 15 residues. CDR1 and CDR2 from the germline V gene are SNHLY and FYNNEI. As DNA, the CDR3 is TGTGCCAGCAGTAAGCGGGAGGGCCTCTACAATGAGCAGTTCTTC. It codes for CASSKREGLYNEQFF.

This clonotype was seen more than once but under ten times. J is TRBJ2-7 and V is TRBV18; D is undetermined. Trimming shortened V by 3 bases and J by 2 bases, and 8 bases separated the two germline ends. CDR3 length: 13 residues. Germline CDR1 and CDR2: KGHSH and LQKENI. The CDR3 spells CASSPPQTYEQYF. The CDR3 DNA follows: TGTGCCAGCTCACCGCCACAGACCTACGAGCAGTACTTC.

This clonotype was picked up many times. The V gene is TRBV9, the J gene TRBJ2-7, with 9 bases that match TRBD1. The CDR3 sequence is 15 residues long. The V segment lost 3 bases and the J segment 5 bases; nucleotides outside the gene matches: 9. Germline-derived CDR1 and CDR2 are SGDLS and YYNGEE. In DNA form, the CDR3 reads TGTGCCAGCAGCGGAACAGGGGGCTCGTTCCACGAGCAGTACTTC. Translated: CASSGTGGSFHEQYF.

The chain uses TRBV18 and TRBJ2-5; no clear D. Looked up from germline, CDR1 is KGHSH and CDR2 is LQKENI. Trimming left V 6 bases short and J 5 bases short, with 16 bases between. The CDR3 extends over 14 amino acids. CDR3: CASSTTANSETQYF. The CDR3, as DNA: TGTGCCAGCTCGACAACAGCCAACAGTGAGACCCAGTACTTC.

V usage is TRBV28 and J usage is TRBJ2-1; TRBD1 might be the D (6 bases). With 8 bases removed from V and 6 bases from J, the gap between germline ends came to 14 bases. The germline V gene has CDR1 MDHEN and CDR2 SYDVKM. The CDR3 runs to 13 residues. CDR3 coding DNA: TGTGCCAGCGCCCAACAGGGTAGCAATGAGCAGTTCTTC. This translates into CASAQQGSNEQFF.

The CDR3 is CASSSGTSLGLTQYF. The CDR3 DNA reads TGTGCCAGCAGTTCGGGGACTAGCTTGGGACTTACGCAGTATTTT. V and J are TRBV27 and TRBJ2-3; TRBD2 aligns across 9 bases. The J segment lost 8 bases and the V segment lost 4 bases, leaving 10 bases of the junction unmatched. The CDR3 consists of 15 residues. Germline-derived CDR1 and CDR2 are MNHEY and SMNVEV (reference sequence).

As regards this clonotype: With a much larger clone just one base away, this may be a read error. Written as DNA, the CDR3 is TGTGCCACCAGTGCCCGGGGGACCGACAATGAGCAGTTCTTC. Translation: CATSARGTDNEQFF. The chain combines TRBV10-3 with TRBJ2-1; the D gene is possibly TRBD2 (6 bases). Germline CDR1 and CDR2: ENHRY and SYGVKD. The CDR3 sequence is 14 residues long.

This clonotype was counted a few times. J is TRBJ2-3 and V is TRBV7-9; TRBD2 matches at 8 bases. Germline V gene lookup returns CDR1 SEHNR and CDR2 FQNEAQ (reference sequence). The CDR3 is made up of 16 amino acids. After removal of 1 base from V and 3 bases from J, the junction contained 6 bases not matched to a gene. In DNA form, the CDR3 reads TGTGCCAGCAGCTTAGGAAGGGTAGCGGGGACAGATACGCAGTATTTT. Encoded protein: CASSLGRVAGTDTQYF. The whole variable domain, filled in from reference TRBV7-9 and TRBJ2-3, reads DTGVSQNPRHKITKRGQNVTFRCDPISEHNRLYWYRQTLGQGPEFLTYFQNEAQLEKSRLLSDRFSAERPKGSFSTLEIQRTEQGDSAMYLCASSLGRVAGTDTQYFGPGTRLTVL.

This chain's CDR3 is CASSFAGTPEGYTF. In DNA, the CDR3 is TGTGCCAGCAGCTTCGCCGGGACACCGGAGGGCTACACCTTC. This rearrangement joins TRBV7-3 to TRBJ1-2; a possible D gene is TRBD1 (6 bases). V lost 3 bases and J lost 8, with 16 bases in between. Germline assignment: CDR1 SGHTA and CDR2 FQGTGA. The CDR3 has 14 residues.

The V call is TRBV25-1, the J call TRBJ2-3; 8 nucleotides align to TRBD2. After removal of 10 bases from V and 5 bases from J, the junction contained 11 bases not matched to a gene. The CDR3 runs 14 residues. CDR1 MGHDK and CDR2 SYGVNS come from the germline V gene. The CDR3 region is CATLRAGGEDTQYF. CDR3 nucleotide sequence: TGTGCCACACTCCGCGCGGGGGGTGAAGATACGCAGTATTTT.

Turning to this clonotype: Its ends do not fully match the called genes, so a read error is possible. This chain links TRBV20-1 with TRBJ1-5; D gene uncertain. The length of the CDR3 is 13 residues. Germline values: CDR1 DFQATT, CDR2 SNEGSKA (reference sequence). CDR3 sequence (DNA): TGCAGTGCTGGAGATCCATCGAGGCCAGCCCAGCATTTT. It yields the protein CSAGDPSRPAQHF.

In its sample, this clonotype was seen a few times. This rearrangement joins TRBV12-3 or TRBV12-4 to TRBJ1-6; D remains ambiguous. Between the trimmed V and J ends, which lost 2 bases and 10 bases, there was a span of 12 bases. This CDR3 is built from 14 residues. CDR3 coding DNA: TGTGCCAGCAGTTTACAGGCCGCCGGATCACCCCTCCACTTT. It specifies CASSLQAAGSPLHF.

The DNA of the CDR3 is TGCAGTGCTAGAGAACCCCCGAGGGTGGAGCAGTACTTC. Translating gives CSAREPPRVEQYF. The J gene is TRBJ2-4, the V gene TRBV20-1; tentatively, D is TRBD2 (5 bases). The CDR3 has 13 residues. Trimming removed 0 bases from V and 13 bases from J, with 16 bases in between. CDR1 DFQATT and CDR2 SNEGSKA come from the germline V gene (reference sequence).

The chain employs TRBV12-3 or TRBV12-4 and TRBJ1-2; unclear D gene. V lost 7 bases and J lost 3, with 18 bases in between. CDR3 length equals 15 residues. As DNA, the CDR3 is TGTGCCAGCACCACGAGATTCTCAGGCGACTATGGCTACACCTTC. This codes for CASTTRFSGDYGYTF.

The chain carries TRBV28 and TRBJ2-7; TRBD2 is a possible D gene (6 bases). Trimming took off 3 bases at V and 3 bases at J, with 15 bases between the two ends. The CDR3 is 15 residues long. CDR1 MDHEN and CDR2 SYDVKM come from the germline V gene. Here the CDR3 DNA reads TGTGCCAGCAGTTTTGGGCGGGGCAGGGTCTACGAGCAGTACTTC. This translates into CASSFGRGRVYEQYF.

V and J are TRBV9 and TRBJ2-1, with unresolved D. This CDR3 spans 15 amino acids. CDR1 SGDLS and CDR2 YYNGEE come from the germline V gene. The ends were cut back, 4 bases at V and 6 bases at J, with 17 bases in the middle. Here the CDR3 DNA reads TGTGCCAGCAGCTTCGGACCGTCCGCCGGCAATGAGCAGTTCTTC. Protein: CASSFGPSAGNEQFF.

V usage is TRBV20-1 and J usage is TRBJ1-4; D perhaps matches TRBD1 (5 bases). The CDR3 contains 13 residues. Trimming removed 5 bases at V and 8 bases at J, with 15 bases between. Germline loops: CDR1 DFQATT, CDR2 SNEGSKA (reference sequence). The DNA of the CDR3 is TGCAGTGCTGGGGCGGGGGGTCGGGAAAAACTGTTTTTT. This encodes CSAGAGGREKLFF.

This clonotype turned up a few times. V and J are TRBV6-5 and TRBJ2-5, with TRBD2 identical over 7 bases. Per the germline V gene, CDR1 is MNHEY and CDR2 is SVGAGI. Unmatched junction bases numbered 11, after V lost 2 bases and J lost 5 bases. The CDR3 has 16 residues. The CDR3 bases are TGTGCCAGCAGTTACCTCCGGGGAGGGGAGGGCGAGACCCAGTACTTC. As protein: CASSYLRGGEGETQYF.